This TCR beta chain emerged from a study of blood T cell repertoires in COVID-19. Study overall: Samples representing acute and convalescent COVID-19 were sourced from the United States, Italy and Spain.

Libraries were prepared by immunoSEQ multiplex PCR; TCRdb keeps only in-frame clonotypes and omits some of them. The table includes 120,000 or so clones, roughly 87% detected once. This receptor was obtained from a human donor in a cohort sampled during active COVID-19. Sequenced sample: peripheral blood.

Here the CDR3 DNA reads TGTGCCAGCAGCGTAGATTCGGGCGAGCAGTACTTC. Amino acids: CASSVDSGEQYF. The J gene is TRBJ2-7, the V gene TRBV9, with no clear D. This CDR3 is built from 12 residues. V shed 0 bases and J shed 6 bases, with 7 bases lying between them. CDR1 is SGDLS and CDR2 is YYNGEE in the germline V gene.